Below are 17 T cell receptor beta chains sequenced from a single sample in a study of early T cells in non-severe SARS-CoV-2 infection. TCRdb reanalysed the 5' RACE reads using MiXCR and keeps one entry per CDR3 protein. The sample holds 90,000 to 130,000 distinct CDR3 sequences; 9% to 14% are singletons and the top ten take around 3%. Source material: whole blood. Source of these receptors: an adult who was a healthcare worker with PCR-confirmed SARS-CoV-2 infection or an uninfected control (not recorded which).

CDR3 protein: CASSFNHRGVNTEAFF. The CDR3 DNA follows: TGTGCCAGCAGCTTTAATCACAGGGGCGTCAACACTGAAGCTTTCTTT. The chain couples TRBV5-5 to TRBJ1-1; 7 bases match TRBD1. The CDR3 has 16 residues. V lost 2 bases, J lost 2 bases, and 9 bases stayed unmatched. CDR1 and CDR2 from the germline V gene are SGHKS and YYEKEE (reference sequence).

This sequence joins TRBV9 and TRBJ1-6, with D perhaps TRBD1 (6 bases). The germline V gene has CDR1 SGDLS and CDR2 YYNGEE. V lost 4 bases and J lost 5, with 16 bases in between. CDR3 length equals 16 residues. The CDR3 is CASSPEARGDNSPLHF. The DNA of the CDR3 is TGTGCCAGCAGCCCAGAAGCCAGGGGAGATAATTCACCCCTCCACTTT.

The V gene is TRBV5-1, the J gene TRBJ1-4; D might be TRBD1 (5 bases). With 1 base removed from V and 3 bases from J, the gap between germline ends came to 10 bases. Germline lookup yields CDR1 SGHRS and CDR2 YFSETQ. The CDR3 has 15 residues. CDR3 DNA: TGCGCCAGCAGCTTGCAGGACATGCCTAATGAAAAACTGTTTTTT. Translation gives CASSLQDMPNEKLFF.

The chain carries TRBV29-1 and TRBJ2-6; D unclear. V lost 3 bases and J lost 2, with 5 bases in between. The CDR3 spans 13 residues. Germline assignment: CDR1 SQVTM and CDR2 ANQGSEA. The CDR3 region is CSVEGTGANVLTF. CDR3 coding DNA: TGCAGCGTTGAGGGAACTGGGGCCAACGTCCTGACTTTC. Filled out from reference TRBV29-1 and TRBJ2-6, the complete variable domain reads SAVISQKPSRDICQRGTSLTIQCQVDSQVTMMFWYRQQPGQSLTLIATANQGSEATYESGFVIDKFPISRPNLTFSTLTVSNMSPEDSSIYLCSVEGTGANVLTFGAGSRLTVL.

The V gene is TRBV6-5, the J gene TRBJ2-4; TRBD1 matches at 7 bases. There are 15 residues in the CDR3. V lost 6 bases to trimming and J lost 3 bases; unmatched junction nucleotides: 8. Germline V gene data show CDR1 as MNHEY and CDR2 as SVGAGI. CDR3 protein: CASRTGLGVKNIQYF. In nucleotides, the CDR3 is TGTGCCAGCAGGACAGGGCTAGGAGTCAAAAACATTCAGTACTTC.

This clonotype was counted at least ten times. This chain joins TRBV10-2 and TRBJ1-1; D gene ambiguous. V was clipped by 7 bases and J by 11 bases, with 20 bases between them. There are 13 residues in the CDR3. CDR1 and CDR2 (germline): WSHSY, SAAADI. CDR3: CASTGNIPDFAFF. The CDR3, as DNA: TGCGCCAGCACCGGAAACATCCCCGATTTCGCTTTCTTT.

The genes are TRBV5-1 and TRBJ2-3; 7 nucleotides agree with TRBD2. Germline trimming cut 4 bases from V and 1 base from J; bases unmatched to any gene: 9. Germline CDR1 reads SGHRS; CDR2 reads YFSETQ. The CDR3 loop spans 16 amino acids. The CDR3 loop is CASSAGLVVGTDTQYF. The DNA of the CDR3 is TGCGCCAGCAGCGCAGGACTAGTGGTCGGCACAGATACGCAGTATTTT. Full variable domain (outside the CDR3, taken from reference TRBV5-1 and TRBJ2-3): KAGVTQTPRYLIKTRGQQVTLSCSPISGHRSVSWYQQTPGQGLQFLFEYFSETQRNKGNFPGRFSGRQFSNSRSEMNVSTLELGDSALYLCASSAGLVVGTDTQYFGPGTRLTVL.

This clonotype was seen a few times. This sequence joins TRBV5-4 and TRBJ1-5; 10 positions agree with TRBD1. V dropped 4 bases and J dropped 6; count of bases not matched to a gene: 10. The CDR3 sequence is 16 residues long. Germline V gene data show CDR1 as SGHNT and CDR2 as YYREEE (reference sequence). The CDR3 sequence is CASSPTPGQGSQPQHF. The CDR3 DNA follows: TGTGCCAGCAGCCCCACCCCGGGACAGGGGTCTCAGCCCCAGCATTTT.

Worth noting for this clonotype: This may stem from a read error, because a much larger clone lies one nucleotide away. The chain recombines TRBV11-3 with TRBJ1-1, with D uncertain. V was shortened by 1 base and J by 3 bases, with 3 bases between the two germline ends. The CDR3 has 12 amino acids. Per germline, CDR1 SGHNT and CDR2 YENEEA. As DNA, the CDR3 is TGTGCCAGCAGCTTAGGGGACACTGAAGCTTTCTTT. Its protein product is CASSLGDTEAFF.

This clonotype showed up just a few times. This chain connects TRBV11-2 to TRBJ2-7, with 7 nucleotides matching TRBD2. The junction had 7 bases not matched to a gene; V was cut back by 5 bases and J by 3 bases. The CDR3 length is 14 residues. The V gene's germline CDR1 is SGHAT and CDR2 FQNNGV. This CDR3 is CASSHPGLDYEQYF. The CDR3 DNA follows: TGTGCCAGCAGCCACCCTGGACTAGACTACGAGCAGTACTTC.

This chain connects TRBV3-1 to TRBJ1-1; D remains ambiguous. The CDR3 has 14 amino acids. Deletions cut 4 bases from V and 5 bases from J, with 14 bases between. Germline V gene sequence: CDR1 LGHDT, CDR2 YNNKEL (reference sequence). CDR3 residues: CASSPRQGLTEAFF. Written as DNA, the CDR3 is TGTGCCAGCAGCCCGAGGCAAGGGCTAACTGAAGCTTTCTTT.

The chain employs TRBV12-5 and TRBJ2-1; D may be TRBD1 (5 bases). Germline V CDR1 and CDR2: LGHNT, FRNRAP. V was trimmed by 6 bases and J by 1 base, leaving 7 bases between them. CDR3 length: 13 residues. The CDR3 is CASGDISYNEQFF. The CDR3 nucleotides read TGTGCTAGTGGGGACATATCCTACAATGAGCAGTTCTTC.

The rearrangement uses TRBV9 and TRBJ2-1; D possibly uses TRBD1 or TRBD2 (5 bases each). The CDR3 loop spans 14 amino acids. V dropped 0 bases and J dropped 9 bases, with 13 bases sitting between them. Germline V CDR1 and CDR2: SGDLS, YYNGEE. The CDR3 loop is CASSVEGTVFEQFF. In DNA form, the CDR3 reads TGTGCCAGCAGCGTAGAAGGGACCGTTTTTGAGCAGTTCTTC.

The rearrangement joins TRBV12-3 or TRBV12-4 to TRBJ1-1; maybe TRBD1 (6 bases). With 5 bases removed from V and 6 bases from J, the gap between germline ends came to 7 bases. This CDR3 is 11 amino acids long. CDR3 sequence (DNA): TGTGCCAGCAGTCGGACAGCTGAAGCTTTCTTT. It specifies CASSRTAEAFF.

This chain links TRBV23-1 with TRBJ2-7, with D perhaps being TRBD1 or TRBD2 (5 bases each). TRBV23-1 is noted as an ORF with a role that remains uncertain. The CDR3 is 15 amino acids. V gave up 0 bases and J gave up 2 bases, with 11 bases separating them. The CDR3 region has the DNA TGCGCCAGCAGTCAATCCCCGAGGGGCCCCTACGAGCAGTACTTC. It translates to CASSQSPRGPYEQYF.

The chain has TRBV6-5 and TRBJ2-5, with TRBD2 matching 8 bases. The CDR3 totals 15 residues. Germline CDR1 is MNHEY and CDR2 is SVGAGI. V shed 6 bases and J 4 bases; nucleotides not matched to a gene: 10. CDR3 sequence reads: CASRGLGLAGETQYF. CDR3 DNA sequence: TGTGCCAGCAGGGGTCTAGGACTAGCCGGAGAGACCCAGTACTTC.

This clonotype has at least ten counts. The chain has TRBV10-3 and TRBJ1-1; 7 bases agree with TRBD1. This CDR3 has 14 residues. The V gene end was trimmed by 7 bases and the J gene end by 0 bases; junction bases not matched to a gene: 5. In germline, CDR1 is ENHRY, CDR2 SYGVKD. CDR3 region: CAITSDRMNTEAFF. The CDR3 region has the DNA TGTGCCATCACCTCGGACAGGATGAACACTGAAGCTTTCTTT.